Below, 8 T cell receptor beta chains from the same sample are listed, as sequenced in a study of blood T cell repertoires in COVID-19. Generated by immunoSEQ multiplex PCR, the TCRdb table keeps only in-frame clones and is missing some. The sample records 190,000 or so clones, under 90% being singletons. The sample comprised peripheral blood. The source of these receptors is a man in his forties with acute or convalescent COVID-19.

For the CDR3, the DNA is TGTGCCGTCATTTCAGGGTCGATGGAGACTGAAGCTTTCTTT. Translated: CAVISGSMETEAFF. J is TRBJ1-1 and V is TRBV28; D may be TRBD1 (5 bases). The CDR3 extends over 14 amino acids. Germline V gene sequence: CDR1 MDHEN, CDR2 SYDVKM. Between the trimmed V and J ends, which lost 11 bases and 5 bases, there was a span of 21 bases.

This chain connects TRBV27 to TRBJ2-7; D gene uncertain. V was cut by 4 bases and J by 6 bases, with 13 bases left in between. Germline-derived CDR1 and CDR2 are MNHEY and SMNVEV (reference sequence). The CDR3 is 13 residues long. CDR3 DNA: TGTGCCAGCAGTTCACCGATCCCGGGCGAGCAGTACTTC. This codes for CASSSPIPGEQYF.

Note on this clone: One end of the junction fails to match germline, which may point to a read error. This chain uses TRBV20-1 with TRBJ2-5; D uncertain. CDR1 is DFQATT and CDR2 is SNEGSKA in the germline V gene (reference sequence). There are 12 residues in the CDR3. CDR3 loop: CSASYYQETQYF. The CDR3 coding sequence is TGCAGTGCTAGTTATTACCAGGAGACCCAGTACTTC.

This sequence joins TRBV20-1 and TRBJ2-7; 7 bases align to TRBD2. Germline CDR1 is DFQATT and CDR2 is SNEGSKA (reference sequence). The CDR3 has 11 residues. V lost 4 bases, J lost 6 bases, and 3 bases stayed unmatched. For the CDR3, the DNA is TGCAGTGCTACTGGGACTACCGAGCAGTACTTC. This translates into CSATGTTEQYF.

This chain joins TRBV19 and TRBJ2-5; 9 bases fit TRBD2. Trimming cost V 7 bases and J 4 bases; bases outside gene matches: 7. Germline V gene lookup returns CDR1 LNHDA and CDR2 SQIVND (reference sequence). The CDR3 runs 14 residues. The DNA for the CDR3 is TGTGCCAGTAATAGCGGGGGAGGTCTAGAGACCCAGTACTTC. This gives the protein CASNSGGGLETQYF.

The chain recombines TRBV30 with TRBJ2-1; 10 bases are shared with TRBD1. Germline trimming cut 2 bases from V and 5 bases from J; bases unmatched to any gene: 12. Germline V CDR1 and CDR2: GTSNPN, SVGIG (reference sequence). The CDR3 has 17 residues. CDR3 sequence reads: CAWSPTFGDRGDNEQFF. The CDR3 DNA follows: TGTGCCTGGAGTCCAACGTTTGGGGACAGGGGAGACAATGAGCAGTTCTTC.

The chain combines TRBV6-1 with TRBJ1-5; unclear D gene. Germline values: CDR1 MNHNS, CDR2 SASEGT. The CDR3 totals 14 residues. V lost 2 bases and J 5 bases, leaving 10 bases between the germline ends. Written as DNA, the CDR3 is TGTGCCAGCAGTGAAACCGGGTACGATCAGCCCCAGCATTTT. This translates into CASSETGYDQPQHF.

The J gene is TRBJ1-1, the V gene TRBV7-2, with TRBD1 as a possible D gene (5 bases). Deletions cut 6 bases from V and 0 bases from J, with 17 bases between. Per the germline V gene, CDR1 is SGHTA and CDR2 is FQGNSA. CDR3 length: 16 residues. The CDR3 coding sequence is TGTGCCAGCAGTCCCCGGGGGGGGTGGTTGAACACTGAAGCTTTCTTT. Residues: CASSPRGGWLNTEAFF. Complete variable domain (other parts from reference TRBV7-2 and TRBJ1-1): GAGVSQSPSNKVTEKGKDVELRCDPISGHTALYWYRQSLGQGLEFLIYFQGNSAPDKSGLPSDRFSAERTGGSVSTLTIQRTQQEDSAVYLCASSPRGGWLNTEAFFGQGTRLTVV.